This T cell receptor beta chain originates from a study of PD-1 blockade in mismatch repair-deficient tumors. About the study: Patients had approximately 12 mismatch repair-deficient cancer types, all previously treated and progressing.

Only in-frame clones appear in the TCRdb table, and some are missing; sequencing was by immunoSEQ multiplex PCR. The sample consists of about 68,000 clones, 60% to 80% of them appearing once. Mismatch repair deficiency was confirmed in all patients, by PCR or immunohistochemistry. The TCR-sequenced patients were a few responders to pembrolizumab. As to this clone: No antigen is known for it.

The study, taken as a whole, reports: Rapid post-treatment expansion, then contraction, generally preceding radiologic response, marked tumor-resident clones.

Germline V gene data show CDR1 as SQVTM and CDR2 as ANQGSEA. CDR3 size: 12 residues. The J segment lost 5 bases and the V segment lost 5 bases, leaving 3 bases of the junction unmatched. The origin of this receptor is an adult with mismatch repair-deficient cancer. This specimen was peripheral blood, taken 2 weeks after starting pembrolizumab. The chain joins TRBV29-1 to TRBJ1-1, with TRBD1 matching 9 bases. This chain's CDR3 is CSVRTGVTEAFF. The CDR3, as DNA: TGCAGCGTTAGGACAGGGGTAACTGAAGCTTTCTTT.